This T cell receptor (beta chain) was captured by sequencing in a study of T cells in Graves' hyperthyroidism and ophthalmopathy. PBMCs were obtained from about 9.9 ml fresh peripheral blood. This clonotype was seen many times. Per the germline V gene, CDR1 is LNHDA and CDR2 is SQIVND (reference sequence). CDR3 length: 15 amino acids. Trimming removed 5 bases from V and 5 bases from J; junction bases left unmatched: 3. Template material for amplifying TCR beta CDR3 regions consisted of RNA transcripts. The HTBI primer set drove a first-round RT-PCR of the TCR CDR3. TCRdb ran MiXCR on the multiplex PCR reads and lists one entry per CDR3 protein. The repertoire holds approximately 710,000 distinct CDR3 sequences, with 17% as singletons.

The clonotype originates from a man between 45 and 60 years old with Graves' hyperthyroidism. J is TRBJ2-3 and V is TRBV19, with 14 bases lining up with TRBD2. The material sequenced was blood. In DNA form, the CDR3 reads TGTGCCAGTAGTCCGGGACTAGCGGGAGAAGATACGCAGTATTTT. It codes for CASSPGLAGEDTQYF.